The T cell receptor (beta chain) under discussion was sequenced for a study of blood T cell repertoires in COVID-19. Study-wide background: COVID-19 samples from acute and convalescent phases originated in the United States, Italy and Spain.

Per the original data handling: Nucleated cell counts were estimated from reference gene primer amplification. The method was immunoSEQ multiplex PCR; TCRdb's version includes in-frame clones alone and lacks a portion of them. V, J and clone size are those of that table, while D and trimming were read from the DNA. The profile shows about 230,000 clones, about 80% of them singletons. A word on this clone: Other nucleotide sequences from this sample produce the same CDR3.

CDR1 is GTSNPN and CDR2 is SVGIG in the germline V gene (reference sequence). Trimming took off 0 bases at V and 1 base at J, with 6 bases between the two ends. The CDR3 consists of 13 residues. Sequenced material: peripheral blood. This sequence was found in a man between 45 and 60 years old with active or convalescent COVID-19. V gene TRBV30 combines with J gene TRBJ1-1; maybe TRBD1 (5 bases). The CDR3 spells CAWSVGGNTEAFF. The CDR3 coding sequence is TGTGCCTGGAGTGTCGGGGGGAACACTGAAGCTTTCTTT.